This section outlines one TCR beta chain sequence together with its context. These data come from a study of identical twins. Between the trimmed V and J ends, which lost 10 bases and 3 bases, there was a span of 15 bases. The CDR3 sequence is 13 residues long. CDR1 and CDR2 (germline): ENHRY, SYGVKD. TCRdb re-derived calls from the 5' RACE reads in MiXCR, one entry per CDR3 protein. This sample yields 350,000 to 450,000 distinct CDR3 sequences, of which roughly 18% are seen a single time; roughly an eighth belongs to the top ten. The specimen sequenced was naive T cells sorted from blood. The receptor comes from a man in his fifties or sixties in good health. V gene TRBV10-3 combines with J gene TRBJ2-5, with D hard to call. DNA for the CDR3: TGTGCCAGCTGGGATATACGTGAAGAGACCCAGTACTTC. Amino acids: CASWDIREETQYF.